A single sample gave rise to the 14 T cell receptor beta chains below, sequenced in a study of beta chain features in type 1 diabetes. Isolated RNA was reverse transcribed in full, so expressed TCRB transcripts were sequenced. Sequenced by immunoSEQ multiplex PCR; TCRdb stores in-frame clones only, minus some. This sample has some 410,000 clones, with about 15% found just once. The sample comprised naive CD4+ T cells from blood. Receptor source: a man aged 30 to 39 in good health.

This clone was recorded a few times. J is TRBJ2-3 and V is TRBV5-6; D possibly corresponds to TRBD2 (6 bases). Looked up from germline, CDR1 is SGHDT and CDR2 is YYEEEE. CDR3 length equals 15 residues. Trimming shortened V by 1 base and J by 1 base, and 10 bases separated the two germline ends. This CDR3 reads CASSLYSGGTDTQYF. The DNA for the CDR3 is TGTGCCAGCAGCTTGTACTCGGGGGGCACAGATACGCAGTATTTT.

Only a few counts were recorded for this clone. The chain couples TRBV5-4 to TRBJ1-1, with 9 bases lining up with TRBD1. Germline V gene data show CDR1 as SGHNT and CDR2 as YYREEE (reference sequence). V shed 6 bases and J 5 bases; nucleotides not matched to a gene: 8. This CDR3 spans 14 amino acids. The CDR3 sequence: CASTGGQGRTEAFF. For the CDR3, the DNA is TGTGCCAGCACGGGCGGACAGGGGAGGACTGAAGCTTTCTTT.

In this sample, this clone turned up a few times. The chain links TRBV12-5 to TRBJ1-4, with 9 bases matching TRBD1. The CDR3 has 16 residues. Germline V gene sequence: CDR1 LGHNT, CDR2 FRNRAP. V was clipped by 7 bases and J by 7 bases; unmatched bases: 13. CDR3 amino acids: CASALGQGRVSEKLFF. The CDR3, as DNA: TGTGCTAGTGCCCTTGGACAGGGGAGAGTCAGTGAAAAACTGTTTTTT.

This clone showed up just a few times. The chain joins TRBV4-1 to TRBJ2-5, with 12 nucleotides matching TRBD1. This CDR3 has 15 residues. The V gene's germline CDR1 is MGHRA and CDR2 YSYEKL. The V segment lost 6 bases and the J segment 4 bases; nucleotides outside the gene matches: 6. Written as DNA, the CDR3 is TGCGCCAGCAGACTCAGGGACAGGGGGCTAGAGACCCAGTACTTC. As protein: CASRLRDRGLETQYF.

This rearrangement joins TRBV5-4 to TRBJ2-5, with 10 bases fitting TRBD1. V gave up 4 bases and J gave up 4 bases; unmatched junction bases: 7. The germline V gene has CDR1 SGHNT and CDR2 YYREEE (reference sequence). The CDR3 runs 15 residues. DNA for the CDR3: TGTGCCAGCAGCCCAGGACAGGGGGTGGGAGAGACCCAGTACTTC. Translated: CASSPGQGVGETQYF. The entire variable domain, with the rest obtained from reference TRBV5-4 and TRBJ2-5, is as follows: ETGVTQSPTHLIKTRGQQVTLRCSSQSGHNTVSWYQQALGQGPQFIFQYYREEENGRGNFPPRFSGLQFPNYSSELNVNALELDDSALYLCASSPGQGVGETQYFGPGTRLLVL.

The CDR3 DNA reads as TGTGCCAGCAGCAGGTACAGCGGGGTAGTCGCCTACGAGCAGTACTTC. Its protein product is CASSRYSGVVAYEQYF. The chain is built from TRBV5-6 and TRBJ2-7; 7 nucleotides align to TRBD2. The V gene's germline CDR1 is SGHDT and CDR2 YYEEEE. V shed 4 bases, J shed 2 bases, and the junction held 12 bases outside the gene matches. This CDR3 is built from 16 residues.

This clone has at least ten counts. This chain connects TRBV7-9 to TRBJ2-5; D remains ambiguous. This CDR3 is built from 14 residues. V gave up 7 bases and J gave up 2 bases, with 14 bases separating them. Germline V lookup: CDR1 SEHNR, CDR2 FQNEAQ (reference sequence). CDR3 in amino acids: CASTSLGSQETQYF. In DNA, the CDR3 is TGTGCCAGCACTTCCCTCGGGTCGCAAGAGACCCAGTACTTC.

This clone showed up just a few times. J is TRBJ2-3 and V is TRBV29-1; the D is unclear. The CDR3 spans 14 residues. V gave up 7 bases and J gave up 0 bases, with 14 bases separating them. Per germline, CDR1 SQVTM and CDR2 ANQGSEA. The CDR3 DNA reads as TGCAGCGGTGAGAACAGTCCTAGCACAGATACGCAGTATTTT. It codes for CSGENSPSTDTQYF.

This clone turned up a few times. CDR3 protein: CASSSGLGGNTIYF. CDR3 sequence (DNA): TGTGCCAGCAGCTCGGGACTCGGTGGAAACACCATATATTTT. V is TRBV7-2 and J is TRBJ1-3, with D maybe TRBD1 (5 bases). CDR3 length: 14 amino acids. V was clipped by 4 bases and J by 3 bases, with 10 bases between them. The germline gives CDR1 SGHTA, CDR2 FQGNSA.

This clone was counted a few times. The chain is built from TRBV6-5 and TRBJ2-7; no clear D gene. Germline V gives CDR1 MNHEY, CDR2 SVGAGI. With 9 bases removed from V and 4 bases from J, the gap between germline ends came to 16 bases. The CDR3 is 13 amino acids. CDR3 bases: TGTGCCAGTTCCAGATCCGGGCGATACGAGCAGTACGTC. Translating it yields CASSRSGRYEQYV.

This clone appeared many times. The chain combines TRBV30 with TRBJ2-5; 7 bases are a match to TRBD2. The CDR3 totals 13 residues. V shed 2 bases, J shed 7 bases, and the junction held 7 bases outside the gene matches. Germline CDR1 and CDR2: GTSNPN and SVGIG (reference sequence). The CDR3 region has the DNA TGTGCCTGGAGTCTGCGAGGGAGGGGGACCCAGTACTTC. Translating it yields CAWSLRGRGTQYF.

The chain recombines TRBV6-5 with TRBJ2-7; TRBD1 matches 9 bases. This CDR3 has 13 amino acids. Germline V CDR1 and CDR2: MNHEY, SVGAGI. V gave up 6 bases and J gave up 2 bases; unmatched junction bases: 2. CDR3 protein: CASSRDRAYEQYF. In nucleotides, the CDR3 is TGTGCCAGCAGCCGGGACAGGGCCTACGAGCAGTACTTC.

This clone was seen more than once but under ten times. J is TRBJ1-5 and V is TRBV18, with a possible D match to TRBD1 (5 bases). V lost 3 bases and J 3 bases, leaving 9 bases between the germline ends. The CDR3 loop spans 14 amino acids. Germline V gene sequence: CDR1 KGHSH, CDR2 LQKENI. The CDR3, as DNA: TGTGCCAGCTCACCTTTTGGGGCCAATCAGCCCCAGCATTTT. Encoded protein: CASSPFGANQPQHF. The variable domain in full, with the rest retrieved from reference TRBV18 and TRBJ1-5, is NAGVMQNPRHLVRRRGQEARLRCSPMKGHSHVYWYRQLPEEGLKFMVYLQKENIIDESGMPKERFSAEFPKEGPSILRIQQVVRGDSAAYFCASSPFGANQPQHFGDGTRLSIL.

The chain uses TRBV13 and TRBJ1-3, with D uncertain. Germline V lookup: CDR1 PRHDT, CDR2 FYEKMQ (reference sequence). The V gene lost 8 bases and the J gene lost 0 bases, with 8 bases spanning the gap. This CDR3 comprises 13 residues. CDR3 amino acids: CASVLTSGNTIYF. The CDR3 DNA follows: TGTGCCAGCGTGTTGACCTCTGGAAACACCATATATTTT. Looking up the rest from reference TRBV13 and TRBJ1-3 gives the full variable domain: AAGVIQSPRHLIKEKRETATLKCYPIPRHDTVYWYQQGPGQDPQFLISFYEKMQSDKGSIPDRFSAQQFSDYHSELNMSSLELGDSALYFCASVLTSGNTIYFGEGSWLTVV.